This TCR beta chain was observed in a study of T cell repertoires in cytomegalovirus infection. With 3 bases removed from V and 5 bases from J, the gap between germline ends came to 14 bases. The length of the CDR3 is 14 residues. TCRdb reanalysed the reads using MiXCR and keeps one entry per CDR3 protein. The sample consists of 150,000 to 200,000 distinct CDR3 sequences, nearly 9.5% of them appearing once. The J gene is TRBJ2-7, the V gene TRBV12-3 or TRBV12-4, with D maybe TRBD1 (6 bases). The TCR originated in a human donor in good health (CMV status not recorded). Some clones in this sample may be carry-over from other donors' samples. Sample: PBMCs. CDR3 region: CASSFRGHVDEQYF. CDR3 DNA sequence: TGTGCCAGCAGTTTTCGGGGACACGTAGACGAGCAGTACTTC.